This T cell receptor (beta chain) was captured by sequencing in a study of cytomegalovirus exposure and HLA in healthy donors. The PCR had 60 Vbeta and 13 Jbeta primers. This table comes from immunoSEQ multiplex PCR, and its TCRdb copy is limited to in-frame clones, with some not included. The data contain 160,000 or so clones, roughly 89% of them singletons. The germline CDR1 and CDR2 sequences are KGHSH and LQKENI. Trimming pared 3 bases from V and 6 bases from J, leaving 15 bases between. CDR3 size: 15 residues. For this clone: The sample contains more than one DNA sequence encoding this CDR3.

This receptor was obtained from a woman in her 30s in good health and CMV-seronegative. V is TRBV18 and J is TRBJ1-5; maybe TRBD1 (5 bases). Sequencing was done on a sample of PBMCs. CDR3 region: CASSPPPREGQPQHF. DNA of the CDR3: TGTGCCAGCTCACCCCCCCCCAGGGAGGGTCAGCCCCAGCATTTT.